The T cell receptor (beta chain) under discussion was sequenced for a study of cytotoxic CD8 clonotypes in ibrutinib-treated CLL. For the study at large: Included were approximately ten relapsed/refractory and about 15 treatment-naive patients, of whom fewer than 18 were IGHV unmutated. Responses comprised 24 partial and 2 complete; at median roughly 64 months, 14 remained remitted and about twelve progressed. Average yields of approximately 230,000 productive templates and 80,000 to 100,000 productive rearrangements characterized the samples. Study results and caveats: Clonality increased at ibrutinib response, then returned toward baseline at progression.

The data were produced by immunoSEQ multiplex PCR, yet TCRdb's version contains in-frame clones alone and is incomplete. The table lists some 200,000 clones, 60% to 80% of them singletons. With 0 bases removed from V and 3 bases from J, the gap between germline ends came to 19 bases. Germline CDR1 reads SGDLS; CDR2 reads YYNGEE. CDR3 length: 17 residues. Note on this clone: What it binds is not known.

This TCR derives from a human donor with chronic lymphocytic leukemia. J is TRBJ2-7 and V is TRBV9, with D tentatively TRBD2 (6 bases). Sequences were derived from PBMCs, sampled after 12 months of ibrutinib treatment. The CDR3 protein is CASSVGGVRATDYEQYF. CDR3 in DNA: TGTGCCAGCAGCGTAGGGGGGGTGCGGGCAACAGACTACGAGCAGTACTTC.